This T cell receptor beta chain was profiled in a study of blood T cell repertoires in COVID-19. Study details: The United States, Italy and Spain provided the acute and convalescent COVID-19 samples. The cDNA or gDNA used as material had been derived from T cells, B-cell-depleted T cells, or PBMCs.

In the original processing: How many nucleated cells were present was estimated from reference gene primer amplification. Assay used: immunoSEQ multiplex PCR; TCRdb lists only in-frame clones, some missing. Clonal size and the V and J genes are those of that table, whereas D and trimming came from the DNA. The data hold approximately 89,000 clones, with approximately 86% observed a single time. The V gene's germline CDR1 is SGHTA and CDR2 FQGNSA. The CDR3 spans 13 residues. V shed 1 base and J shed 5 bases, with 8 bases lying between them. The TCR comes from a woman aged 65 to 85 with active or convalescent COVID-19. What was sequenced was peripheral blood. The chain links TRBV7-2 to TRBJ2-5; possibly TRBD1 for D (5 bases). DNA for the CDR3: TGTGCCAGCAGCTTAGGGACATCCGAGACCCAGTACTTC. It is translated as CASSLGTSETQYF.